This T cell receptor beta chain was observed in a study of shared clonotypes between healthy human individuals. About this clone itself: Its matching antigen is unknown.

Clones were read by immunoSEQ multiplex PCR, and TCRdb kept only the in-frame ones, dropping some. The sample yields roughly 700,000 clones, around 91% seen once. Study outcomes and limitations: Among the subsets, naive ones generally showed larger estimated richness than memory ones. The generation probabilities recorded for non-shared clonotypes fell below those of clonotypes shared by all four donors. A handful of donors shared 5% to 5.5% of their naive CD4 clonotypes.

All donors were Caucasian adults living in Nashville, Tennessee. Deletions cut 0 bases from V and 12 bases from J, with 12 bases between. The CDR3 is 13 residues long. The germline V gene encodes CDR1 KGHSH and CDR2 LQKENI. The sequence derives from a man aged 18 to 29 in good health. Some clones in this sample may be carry-over from other donors' samples. This chain connects TRBV18 to TRBJ2-1; D is perhaps TRBD1 (6 bases). The sample consisted of memory CD8+ T cells from PBMCs. Indicated subset: CD45RO+ cells pooled with CCR7-negative TemRA cells. The CDR3 loop is CASSPPQGSGQFF. The CDR3 DNA follows: TGTGCCAGCTCACCACCTCAGGGGTCGGGGCAGTTCTTC.